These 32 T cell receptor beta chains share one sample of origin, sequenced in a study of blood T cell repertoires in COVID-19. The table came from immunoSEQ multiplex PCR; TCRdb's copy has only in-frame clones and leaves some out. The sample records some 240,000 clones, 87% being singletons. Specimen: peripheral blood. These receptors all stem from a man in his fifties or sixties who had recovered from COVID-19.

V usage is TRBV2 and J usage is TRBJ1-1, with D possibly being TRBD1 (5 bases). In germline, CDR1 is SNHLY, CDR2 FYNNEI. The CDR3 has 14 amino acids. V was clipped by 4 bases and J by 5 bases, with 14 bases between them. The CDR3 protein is CASSAQGRGTEAFF. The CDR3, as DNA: TGTGCCAGCAGTGCCCAGGGAAGGGGAACTGAAGCTTTCTTT.

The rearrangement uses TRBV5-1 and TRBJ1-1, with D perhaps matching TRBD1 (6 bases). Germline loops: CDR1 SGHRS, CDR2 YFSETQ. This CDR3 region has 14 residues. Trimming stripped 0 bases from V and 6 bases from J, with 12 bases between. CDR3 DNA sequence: TGCGCCAGCAGCTTGGTGCAGGGGATCGCTGAAGCTTTCTTT. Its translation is CASSLVQGIAEAFF.

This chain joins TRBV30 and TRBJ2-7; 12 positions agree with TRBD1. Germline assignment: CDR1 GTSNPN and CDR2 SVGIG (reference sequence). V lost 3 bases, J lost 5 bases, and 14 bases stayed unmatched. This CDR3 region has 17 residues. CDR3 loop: CAWSDLRDRGQSHEQYF. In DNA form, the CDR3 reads TGTGCCTGGAGCGACCTACGGGACAGGGGGCAATCCCACGAGCAGTACTTC.

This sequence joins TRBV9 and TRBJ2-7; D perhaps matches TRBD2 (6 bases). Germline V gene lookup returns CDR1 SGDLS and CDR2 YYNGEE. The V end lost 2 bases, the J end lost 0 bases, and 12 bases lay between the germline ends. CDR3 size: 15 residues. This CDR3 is CASSVSGSLSYEQYF. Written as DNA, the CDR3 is TGTGCCAGCAGCGTCTCCGGGAGCCTCTCCTACGAGCAGTACTTC. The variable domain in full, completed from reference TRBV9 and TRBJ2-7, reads DSGVTQTPKHLITATGQRVTLRCSPRSGDLSVYWYQQSLDQGLQFLIQYYNGEERAKGNILERFSAQQFPDLHSELNLSSLELGDSALYFCASSVSGSLSYEQYFGPGTRLTVT.

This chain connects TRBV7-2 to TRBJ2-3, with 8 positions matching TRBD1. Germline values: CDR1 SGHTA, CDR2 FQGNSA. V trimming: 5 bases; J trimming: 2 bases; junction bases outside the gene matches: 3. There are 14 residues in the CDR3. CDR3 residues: CASSRGQATDTQYF. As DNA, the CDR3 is TGTGCCAGCAGCCGGGGACAGGCCACAGATACGCAGTATTTT.

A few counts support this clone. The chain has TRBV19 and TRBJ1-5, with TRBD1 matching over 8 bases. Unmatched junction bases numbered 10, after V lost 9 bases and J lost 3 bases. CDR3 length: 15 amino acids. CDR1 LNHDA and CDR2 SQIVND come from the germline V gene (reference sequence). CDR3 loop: CASGTGPWTNQPQHF. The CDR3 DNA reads TGTGCCAGCGGGACAGGCCCGTGGACCAATCAGCCCCAGCATTTT.

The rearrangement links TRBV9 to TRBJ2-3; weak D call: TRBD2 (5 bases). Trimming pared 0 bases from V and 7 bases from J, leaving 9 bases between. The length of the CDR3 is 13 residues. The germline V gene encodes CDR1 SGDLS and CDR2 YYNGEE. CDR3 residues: CASSVGSGNTQYF. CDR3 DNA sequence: TGTGCCAGCAGCGTAGGATCGGGGAATACGCAGTATTTT. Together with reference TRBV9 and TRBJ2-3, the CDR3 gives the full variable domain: DSGVTQTPKHLITATGQRVTLRCSPRSGDLSVYWYQQSLDQGLQFLIQYYNGEERAKGNILERFSAQQFPDLHSELNLSSLELGDSALYFCASSVGSGNTQYFGPGTRLTVL.

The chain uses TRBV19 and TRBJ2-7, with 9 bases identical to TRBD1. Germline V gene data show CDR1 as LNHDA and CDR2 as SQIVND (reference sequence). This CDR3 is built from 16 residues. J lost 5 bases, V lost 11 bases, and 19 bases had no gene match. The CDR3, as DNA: TGTGCCTCAAGTTCAAGCCCCGGGACAGGGTCCCACGAGCAGTACTTC. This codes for CASSSSPGTGSHEQYF.

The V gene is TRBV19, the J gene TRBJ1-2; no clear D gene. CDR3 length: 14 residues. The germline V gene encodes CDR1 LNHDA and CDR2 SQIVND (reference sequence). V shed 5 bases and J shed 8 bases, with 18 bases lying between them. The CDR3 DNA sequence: TGTGCCAGTAGTGTAAGTGGGAGTGGACGCGGCTACACCTTC. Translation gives CASSVSGSGRGYTF. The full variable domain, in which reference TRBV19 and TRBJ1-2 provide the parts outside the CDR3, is DGGITQSPKYLFRKEGQNVTLSCEQNLNHDAMYWYRQDPGQGLRLIYYSQIVNDFQKGDIAEGYSVSREKKESFPLTVTSAQKNPTAFYLCASSVSGSGRGYTFGSGTRLTVV.

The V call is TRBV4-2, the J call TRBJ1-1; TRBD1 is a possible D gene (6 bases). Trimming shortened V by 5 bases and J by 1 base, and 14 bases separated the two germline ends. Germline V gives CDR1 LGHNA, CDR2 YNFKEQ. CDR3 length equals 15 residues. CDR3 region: CASSARGGRNTEAFF. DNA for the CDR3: TGTGCCAGCAGCGCACGGGGGGGCCGGAACACTGAAGCTTTCTTT.

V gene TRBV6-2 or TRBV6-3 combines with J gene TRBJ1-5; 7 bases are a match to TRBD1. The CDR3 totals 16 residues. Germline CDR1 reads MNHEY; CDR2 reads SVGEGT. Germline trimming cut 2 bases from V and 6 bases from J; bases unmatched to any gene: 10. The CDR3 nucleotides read TGTGCCAGCAGTTACCCTCGTGAGACAGGGAGTCAGCCCCAGCATTTT. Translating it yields CASSYPRETGSQPQHF.

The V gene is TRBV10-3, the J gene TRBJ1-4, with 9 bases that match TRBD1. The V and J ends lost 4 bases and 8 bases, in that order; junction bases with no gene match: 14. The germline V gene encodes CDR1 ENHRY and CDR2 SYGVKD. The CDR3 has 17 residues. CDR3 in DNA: TGTGCCATCAGTGCCGTCCCGGGACAGGGTGAGGGCGAAAAACTGTTTTTT. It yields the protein CAISAVPGQGEGEKLFF.

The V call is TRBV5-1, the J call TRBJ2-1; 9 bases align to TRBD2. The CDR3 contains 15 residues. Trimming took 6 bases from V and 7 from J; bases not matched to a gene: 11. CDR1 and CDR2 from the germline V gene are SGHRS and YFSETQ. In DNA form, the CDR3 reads TGCGCCAGCAATCCGCGGGGGGGTTCGTCAAATGAGCAGTTCTTC. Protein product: CASNPRGGSSNEQFF.

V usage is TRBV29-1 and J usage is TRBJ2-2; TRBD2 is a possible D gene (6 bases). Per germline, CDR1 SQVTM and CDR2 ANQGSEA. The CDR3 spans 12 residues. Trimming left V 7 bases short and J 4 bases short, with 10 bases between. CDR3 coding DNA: TGCAGCGCCATGGGGGGCACCGGGGAGCTGTTTTTT. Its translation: CSAMGGTGELFF.

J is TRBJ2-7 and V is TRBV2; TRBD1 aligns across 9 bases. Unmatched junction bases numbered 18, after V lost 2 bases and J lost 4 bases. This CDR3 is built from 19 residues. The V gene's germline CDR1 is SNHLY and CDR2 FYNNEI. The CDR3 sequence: CASSESPVFRDRVMYEQYF. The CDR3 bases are TGTGCCAGCAGTGAATCCCCCGTTTTCAGGGACAGGGTAATGTACGAGCAGTACTTC.

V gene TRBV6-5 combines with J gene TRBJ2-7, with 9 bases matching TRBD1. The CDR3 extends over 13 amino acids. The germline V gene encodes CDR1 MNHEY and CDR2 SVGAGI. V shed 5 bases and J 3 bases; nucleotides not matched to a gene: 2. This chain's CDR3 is CASSRTGDYEQYV. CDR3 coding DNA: TGTGCCAGCAGTAGGACAGGGGACTACGAGCAGTACGTC.

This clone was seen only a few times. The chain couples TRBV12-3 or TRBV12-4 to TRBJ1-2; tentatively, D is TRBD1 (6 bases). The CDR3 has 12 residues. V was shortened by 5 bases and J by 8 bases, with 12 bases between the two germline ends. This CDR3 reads CASSIPQGGYTF. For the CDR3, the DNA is TGTGCCAGCAGTATACCCCAGGGGGGCTACACCTTC.

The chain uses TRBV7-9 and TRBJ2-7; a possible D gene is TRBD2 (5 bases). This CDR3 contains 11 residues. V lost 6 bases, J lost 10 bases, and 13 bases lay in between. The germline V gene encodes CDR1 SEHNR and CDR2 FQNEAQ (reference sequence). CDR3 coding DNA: TGTGCCAGCAGTCTCCGGGAAAGCCAGTACTTC. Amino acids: CASSLRESQYF.

The CDR3 here is CASSSLAGGYNEQFF. DNA of the CDR3: TGCGCCAGCAGCTCACTAGCGGGGGGCTACAATGAGCAGTTCTTC. The chain joins TRBV5-1 to TRBJ2-1; 12 bases map to TRBD2. The CDR3 runs 15 residues. Germline loops: CDR1 SGHRS, CDR2 YFSETQ. V was clipped by 3 bases and J by 3 bases; unmatched bases: 1.

The CDR3 reads CATRFGGKAGELFF. DNA for the CDR3: TGTGCCACCAGGTTTGGGGGCAAAGCCGGGGAGCTGTTTTTT. This chain connects TRBV15 to TRBJ2-2; perhaps TRBD1 as D (6 bases). Trimming removed 6 bases at V and 6 bases at J, with 14 bases between. Per germline, CDR1 LNHNV and CDR2 YYDKDF (reference sequence). The CDR3 has 14 residues.

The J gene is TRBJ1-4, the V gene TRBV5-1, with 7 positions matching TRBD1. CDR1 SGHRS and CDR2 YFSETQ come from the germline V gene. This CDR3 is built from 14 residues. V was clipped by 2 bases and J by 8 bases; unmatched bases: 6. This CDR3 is CASSFQGGREKLFF. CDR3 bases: TGCGCCAGCAGCTTCCAGGGGGGTCGGGAAAAACTGTTTTTT.

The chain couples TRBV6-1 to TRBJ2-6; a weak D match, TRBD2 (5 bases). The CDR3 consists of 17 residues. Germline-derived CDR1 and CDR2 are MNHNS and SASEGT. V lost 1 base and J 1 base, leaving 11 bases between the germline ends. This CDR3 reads CASSEGRRVSGANVLTF. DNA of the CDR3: TGTGCCAGCAGTGAAGGCCGGCGGGTATCTGGGGCCAACGTCCTGACTTTC.

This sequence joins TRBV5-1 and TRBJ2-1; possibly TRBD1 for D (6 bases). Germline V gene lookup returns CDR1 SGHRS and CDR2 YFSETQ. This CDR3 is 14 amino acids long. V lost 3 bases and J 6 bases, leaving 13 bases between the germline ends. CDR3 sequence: CASSSTGGGNEQFF. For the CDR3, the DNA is TGCGCCAGCAGCTCGACAGGAGGTGGCAATGAGCAGTTCTTC.

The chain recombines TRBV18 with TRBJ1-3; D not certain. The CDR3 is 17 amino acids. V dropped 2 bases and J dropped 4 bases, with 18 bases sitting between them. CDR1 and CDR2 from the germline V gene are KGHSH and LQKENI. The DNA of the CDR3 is TGTGCCAGCTCACCATGGTCCCACGGGGTCGAAGGAAACACCATATATTTT. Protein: CASSPWSHGVEGNTIYF.

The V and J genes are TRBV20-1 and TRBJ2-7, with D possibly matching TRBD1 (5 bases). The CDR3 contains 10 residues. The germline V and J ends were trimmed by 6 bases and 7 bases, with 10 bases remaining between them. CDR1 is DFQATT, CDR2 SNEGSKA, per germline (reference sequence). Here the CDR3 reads CSAARGEQYF. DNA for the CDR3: TGCAGTGCCGCTAGGGGTGAGCAGTACTTC.

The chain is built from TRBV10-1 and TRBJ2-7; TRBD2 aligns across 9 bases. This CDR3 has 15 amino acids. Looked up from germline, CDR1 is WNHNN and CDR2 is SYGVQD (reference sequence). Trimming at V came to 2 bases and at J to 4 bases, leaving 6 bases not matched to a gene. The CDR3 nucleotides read TGCGCCAGCAGTGAGCTGGCGGGGGGGCGGTACGAGCAGTACTTC. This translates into CASSELAGGRYEQYF.

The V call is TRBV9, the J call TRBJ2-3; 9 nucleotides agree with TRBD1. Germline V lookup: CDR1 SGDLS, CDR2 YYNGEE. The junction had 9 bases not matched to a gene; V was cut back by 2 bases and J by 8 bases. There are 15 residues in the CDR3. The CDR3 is CASSVGGQGPLTQYF. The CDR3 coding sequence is TGTGCCAGCAGCGTGGGGGGACAGGGCCCTCTTACGCAGTATTTT.

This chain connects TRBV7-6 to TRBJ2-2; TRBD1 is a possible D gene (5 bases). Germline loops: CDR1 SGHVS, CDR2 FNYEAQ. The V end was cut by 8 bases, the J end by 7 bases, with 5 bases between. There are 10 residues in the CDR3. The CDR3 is CASGHGELFF. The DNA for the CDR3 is TGTGCCAGCGGACACGGGGAGCTGTTTTTT. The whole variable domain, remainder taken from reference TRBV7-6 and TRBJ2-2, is GAGVSQSPRYKVTKRGQDVALRCDPISGHVSLYWYRQALGQGPEFLTYFNYEAQQDKSGLPNDRFSAERPEGSISTLTIQRTEQRDSAMYRCASGHGELFFGEGSRLTVL.

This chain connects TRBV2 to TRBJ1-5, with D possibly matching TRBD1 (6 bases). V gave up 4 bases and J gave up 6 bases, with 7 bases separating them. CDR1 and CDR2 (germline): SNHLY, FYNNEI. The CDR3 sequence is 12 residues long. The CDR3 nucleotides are TGTGCCAGCAGTGGAGGGGGTCAGCCCCAGCATTTT. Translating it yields CASSGGGQPQHF.

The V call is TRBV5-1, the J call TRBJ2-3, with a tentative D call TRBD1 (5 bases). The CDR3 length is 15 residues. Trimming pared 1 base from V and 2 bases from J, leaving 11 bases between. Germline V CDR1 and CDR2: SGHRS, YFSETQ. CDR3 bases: TGCGCCAGCAGCTTGCAAGGCAGGGCCACAGATACGCAGTATTTT. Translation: CASSLQGRATDTQYF.

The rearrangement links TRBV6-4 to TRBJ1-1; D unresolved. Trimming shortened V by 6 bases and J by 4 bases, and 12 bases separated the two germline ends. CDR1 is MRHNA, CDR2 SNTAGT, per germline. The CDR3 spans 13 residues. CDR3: CASSREASTEAFF. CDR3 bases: TGTGCCAGCAGCCGGGAGGCGAGCACTGAAGCTTTCTTT.

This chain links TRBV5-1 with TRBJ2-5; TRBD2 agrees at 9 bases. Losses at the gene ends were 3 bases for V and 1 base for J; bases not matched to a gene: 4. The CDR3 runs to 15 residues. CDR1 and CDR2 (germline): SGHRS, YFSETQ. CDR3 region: CASSWASGAQETQYF. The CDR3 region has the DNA TGCGCCAGCAGCTGGGCTAGCGGGGCCCAAGAGACCCAGTACTTC.